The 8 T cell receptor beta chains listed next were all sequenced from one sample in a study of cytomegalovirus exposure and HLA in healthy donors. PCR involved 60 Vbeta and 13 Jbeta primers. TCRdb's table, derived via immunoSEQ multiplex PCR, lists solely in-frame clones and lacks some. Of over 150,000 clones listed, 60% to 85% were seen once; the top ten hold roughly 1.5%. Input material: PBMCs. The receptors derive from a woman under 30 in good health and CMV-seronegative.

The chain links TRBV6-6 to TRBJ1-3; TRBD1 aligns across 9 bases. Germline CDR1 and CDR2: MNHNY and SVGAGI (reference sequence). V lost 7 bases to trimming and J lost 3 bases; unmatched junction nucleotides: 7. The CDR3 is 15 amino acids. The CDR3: CASTVTGGIGNTIYF. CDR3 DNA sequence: TGTGCCAGCACCGTGACAGGGGGAATTGGAAACACCATATATTTT.

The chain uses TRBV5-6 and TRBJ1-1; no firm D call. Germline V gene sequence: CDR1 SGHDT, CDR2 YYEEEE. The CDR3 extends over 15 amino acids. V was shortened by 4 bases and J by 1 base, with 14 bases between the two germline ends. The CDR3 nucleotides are TGTGCCAGCAGCCCCAGACCCGGGAAGAACACTGAAGCTTTCTTT. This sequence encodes CASSPRPGKNTEAFF. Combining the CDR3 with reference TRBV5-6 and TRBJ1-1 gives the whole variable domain DAGVTQSPTHLIKTRGQQVTLRCSPKSGHDTVSWYQQALGQGPQFIFQYYEEEERQRGNFPDRFSGHQFPNYSSELNVNALLLGDSALYLCASSPRPGKNTEAFFGQGTRLTVV.

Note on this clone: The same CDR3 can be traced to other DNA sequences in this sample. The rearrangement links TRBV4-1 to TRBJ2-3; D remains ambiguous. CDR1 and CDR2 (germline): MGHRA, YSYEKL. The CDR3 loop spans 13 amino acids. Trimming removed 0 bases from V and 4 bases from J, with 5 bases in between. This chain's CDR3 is CASSQDPADTQYF. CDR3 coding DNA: TGCGCCAGCAGCCAAGATCCGGCAGATACGCAGTATTTT.

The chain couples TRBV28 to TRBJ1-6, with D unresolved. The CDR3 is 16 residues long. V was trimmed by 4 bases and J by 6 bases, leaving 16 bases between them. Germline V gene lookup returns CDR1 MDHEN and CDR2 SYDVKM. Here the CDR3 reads CASSYPSRQFNSPLHF. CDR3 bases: TGTGCCAGCAGTTACCCGTCTAGGCAGTTTAATTCACCCCTCCACTTT.

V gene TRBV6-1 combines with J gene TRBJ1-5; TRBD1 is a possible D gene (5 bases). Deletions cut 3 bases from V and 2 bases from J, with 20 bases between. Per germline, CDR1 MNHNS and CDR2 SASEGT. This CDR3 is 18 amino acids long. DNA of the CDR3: TGTGCCAGCAGTGAGCATAGGCAGGGTATGAGTGGCAATCAGCCCCAGCATTTT. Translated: CASSEHRQGMSGNQPQHF.

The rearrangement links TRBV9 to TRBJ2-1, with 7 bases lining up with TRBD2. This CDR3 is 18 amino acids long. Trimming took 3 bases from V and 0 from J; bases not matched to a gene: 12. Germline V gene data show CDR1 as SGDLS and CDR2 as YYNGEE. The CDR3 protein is CASSDSDLGGSSYNEQFF. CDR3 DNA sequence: TGTGCCAGCAGCGACTCTGACTTGGGGGGGAGCTCCTACAATGAGCAGTTCTTC.

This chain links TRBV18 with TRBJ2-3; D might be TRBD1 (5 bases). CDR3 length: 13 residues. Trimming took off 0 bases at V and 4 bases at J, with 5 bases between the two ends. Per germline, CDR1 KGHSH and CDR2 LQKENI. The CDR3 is CASSPPTADTQYF. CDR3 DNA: TGTGCCAGCTCACCACCGACAGCAGATACGCAGTATTTT.

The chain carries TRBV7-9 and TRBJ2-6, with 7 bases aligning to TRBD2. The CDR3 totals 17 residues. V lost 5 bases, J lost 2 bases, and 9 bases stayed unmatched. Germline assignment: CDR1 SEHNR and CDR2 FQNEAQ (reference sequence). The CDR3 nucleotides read TGTGCCAGCAGCGAGATGGGGGGAGGGCCTGGGGCCAACGTCCTGACTTTC. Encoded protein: CASSEMGGGPGANVLTF.